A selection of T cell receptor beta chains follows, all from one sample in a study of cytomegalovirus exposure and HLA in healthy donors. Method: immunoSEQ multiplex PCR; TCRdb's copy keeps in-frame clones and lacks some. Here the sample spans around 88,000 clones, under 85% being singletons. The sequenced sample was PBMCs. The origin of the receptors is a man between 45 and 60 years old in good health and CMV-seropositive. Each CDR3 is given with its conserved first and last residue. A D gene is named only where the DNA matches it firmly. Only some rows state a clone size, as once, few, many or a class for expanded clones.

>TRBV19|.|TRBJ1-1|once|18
TGTGCCAGCCACTCCGTTGCTAAACAGGGACGGCTGAACACTGAAGCTTTCTTT
CASHSVAKQGRLNTEAFF
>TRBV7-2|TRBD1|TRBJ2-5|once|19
TGTGCCAGCAGCTTAAGCGTGTATGGTAGGGACAGGGCGGGAGAGACCCAGTACTTC
CASSLSVYGRDRAGETQYF
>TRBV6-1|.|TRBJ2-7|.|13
TGTGCCAGCAGTGGAATGACAGCATACGAGCAGTACTTC
CASSGMTAYEQYF
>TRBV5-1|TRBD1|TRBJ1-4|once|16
TGCGCCAGCAGCTTGGCCTGGGGACAGCAACATGAAAAACTGTTTTTT
CASSLAWGQQHEKLFF
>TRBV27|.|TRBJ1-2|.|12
TGTGCCAGCTCTACTTCTAACTATGGCTACACCTTC
CASSTSNYGYTF
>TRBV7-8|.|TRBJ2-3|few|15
TGTGCCAGCAGCTTAGCGGCCGGGGGAACAGATACGCAGTATTTT
CASSLAAGGTDTQYF
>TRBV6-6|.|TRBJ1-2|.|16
TGTGCCAGCAGCCTTACAACGGTCGGCGGTAGCTATGGCTACACCTTC
CASSLTTVGGSYGYTF
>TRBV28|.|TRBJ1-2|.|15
TGTGCCAGCAGTTTGCGGCTCAGTCTCCGCTATGGCTACACCTTC
CASSLRLSLRYGYTF
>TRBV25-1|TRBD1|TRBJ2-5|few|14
TGTGCCAGCAGTGATCGAACAGGGGTCGAGACCCAGTACTTC
CASSDRTGVETQYF
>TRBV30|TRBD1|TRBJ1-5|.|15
TGTGCCTGGAGCTTTGGGACAGGAGCCAATCAGCCCCAGCATTTT
CAWSFGTGANQPQHF
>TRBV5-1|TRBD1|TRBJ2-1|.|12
TGCGCCAGCAGTTGGGACAGGGTAGAGCAGTTCTTC
CASSWDRVEQFF
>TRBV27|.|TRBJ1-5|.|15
TGTGCCAGCAGTCATGGAGGTGGAAGCAATCAGCCCCAGCATTTT
CASSHGGGSNQPQHF
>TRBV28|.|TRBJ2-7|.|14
TGTGCCAGTGAATCCGCAGGTTTTTACTACGAGCAGTACTTC
CASESAGFYYEQYF
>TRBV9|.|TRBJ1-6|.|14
TGTGCCAGCAGCAGCGGGACGCTAAATTCACCCCTCCACTTT
CASSSGTLNSPLHF
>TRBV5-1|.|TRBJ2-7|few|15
TGCGCCAGCAGCTTGGGGGCCGGGGGAGCCTACGAGCAGTACTTC
CASSLGAGGAYEQYF
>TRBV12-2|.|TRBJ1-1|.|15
TGTGCAAGTCGCTTAGCTAGTCCGATTAACACTGAAGCTTTCTTT
CASRLASPINTEAFF
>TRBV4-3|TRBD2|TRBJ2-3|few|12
TGCGCCAGCAGCCAAGATAGTGGGAGCGGGGGGTTT
CASSQDSGSGGF
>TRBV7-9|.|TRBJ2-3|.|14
TGTGCCAGCAGACCGACTTATGCGGTGGATACGCAGTATTTT
CASRPTYAVDTQYF
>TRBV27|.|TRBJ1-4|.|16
TGTGCCAGCATGTCTCTGGGGGCAGAGATTAATGAAAAACTGTTTTTT
CASMSLGAEINEKLFF
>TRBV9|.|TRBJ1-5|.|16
TGTGCCAGCAGCCCCGAAGGGGGTAATAGCAATCAGCCCCAGCATTTT
CASSPEGGNSNQPQHF
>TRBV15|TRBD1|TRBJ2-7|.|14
TGTGCCACCAGCAGAGGGAGGACAGGGAACGAGCAGTACTTC
CATSRGRTGNEQYF
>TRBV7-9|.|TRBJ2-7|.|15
TGTTCCAGCAGCTTGGGATCGGGGGGCCCTAAGGAGCAGTACTTC
CSSSLGSGGPKEQYF
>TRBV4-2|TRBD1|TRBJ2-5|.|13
TGTGCCAGCATGGGACAGGGGGCAGAGACCCAGTACTTC
CASMGQGAETQYF
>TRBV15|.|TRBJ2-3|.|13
TGTGCCACCGGGCAACCCAGCACAGATACGCAGTATTTT
CATGQPSTDTQYF
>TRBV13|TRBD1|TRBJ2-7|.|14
TGTGCCAGCAGCCTGGGGACAGGGGGCAGCGAGCAGTACTTC
CASSLGTGGSEQYF
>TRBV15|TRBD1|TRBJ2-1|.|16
TGTGCCACCAGCAGGGCAGGGGGTCCAGTCTACAATGAGCAGTTCTTC
CATSRAGGPVYNEQFF
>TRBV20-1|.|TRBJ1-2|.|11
TGCAGTGCTAGGGGCATATGGGGCTACACCTTC
CSARGIWGYTF
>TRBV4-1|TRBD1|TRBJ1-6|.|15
TGCGCCAGCAGCCATGGACAGGCATATAATTCACCCCTCCACTTT
CASSHGQAYNSPLHF
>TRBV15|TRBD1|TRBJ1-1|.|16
TGTGCCACCAGCAGAGACCGGACAGGGGGGAACACTGAAGCTTTCTTT
CATSRDRTGGNTEAFF
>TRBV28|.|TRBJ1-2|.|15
TGTGCCAGCAGTTCAATTCGTATAGGGGGTGATGGCTACACCTTC
CASSSIRIGGDGYTF
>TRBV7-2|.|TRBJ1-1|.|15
TGTGCCAGCAGCTTAGCTTCCAGAGCGGTTGGTGAAGCTTTCTTT
CASSLASRAVGEAFF
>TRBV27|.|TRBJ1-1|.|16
TGTGCCAGCACCTCAAATACCAGGGCAGGGAACACTGAAGCTTTCTTT
CASTSNTRAGNTEAFF
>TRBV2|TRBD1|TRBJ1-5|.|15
TGTGCCAGCAGTAGGACAGGGGCTATCAATCAGCCCCAGCATTTT
CASSRTGAINQPQHF
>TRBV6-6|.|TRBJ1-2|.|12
TGTGCCAGCAGGCGGGGTGAAGGTGGCTACACCTTC
CASRRGEGGYTF
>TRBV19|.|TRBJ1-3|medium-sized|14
TGTGCCAGTACCGGGGGAGAGTCTGGAAACACCATATATTTT
CASTGGESGNTIYF
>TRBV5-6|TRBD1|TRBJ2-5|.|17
TGTGCCAGCAGCGGTAATCTGGGACAGGGAGCGTCGGAGACCCAGTACTTC
CASSGNLGQGASETQYF
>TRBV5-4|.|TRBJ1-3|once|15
TGTGCCAGCACACAGGGTCCCCTCTCTGGAAACACCATATATTTT
CASTQGPLSGNTIYF
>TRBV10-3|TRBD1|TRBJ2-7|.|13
TGTGCCATCAGTGAGGACAGGGTAAACGAGCAGTACTTC
CAISEDRVNEQYF
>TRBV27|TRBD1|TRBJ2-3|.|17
TGTGCCAGCAGTTCTCGGACAGGTGGGCCCCTTATCGGTACGCAGTATTTT
CASSSRTGGPLIGTQYF
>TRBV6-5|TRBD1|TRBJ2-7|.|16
TGTGCCAGCAGTTACCATATAACGGACAGGGGTTACGAGCAGTACTTC
CASSYHITDRGYEQYF
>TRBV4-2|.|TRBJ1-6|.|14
TGTGCCAGCAGCCCGGACACCCGAGATTCACCCCTCCACTTT
CASSPDTRDSPLHF
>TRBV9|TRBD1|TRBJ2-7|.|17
TGTGCCAGCAGCTTAGGACAGGGGTCCGGAAGCTCCTACGAGCAGTACTTC
CASSLGQGSGSSYEQYF
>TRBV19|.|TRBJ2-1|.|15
TGTGCCAGTAGTATTGGGAGCGTGGTGGGCAATGAGCAGTTCTTC
CASSIGSVVGNEQFF
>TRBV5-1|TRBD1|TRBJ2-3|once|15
TGCGCCAGCAGCCGGGACAGGGGTGGAGGGGATACGCAGTATTTT
CASSRDRGGGDTQYF
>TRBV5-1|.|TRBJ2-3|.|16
TGCGCCAGCAGCCCTCAGGGGCCCCTGGGCACAGATACGCAGTATTTT
CASSPQGPLGTDTQYF
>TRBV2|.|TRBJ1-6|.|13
TGTGCCAGCATAGGGGTTCGGAATTCACCCCTCCACTTT
CASIGVRNSPLHF
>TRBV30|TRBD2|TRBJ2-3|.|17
TGTGCCTGGAGTGCCGGGACTAGCGGGGGGGTCACAGATACGCAGTATTTT
CAWSAGTSGGVTDTQYF
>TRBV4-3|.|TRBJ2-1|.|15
TGCGCCAGCAGCGTGCGCCAAGAGGGCAACAATGAGCAGTTCTTC
CASSVRQEGNNEQFF
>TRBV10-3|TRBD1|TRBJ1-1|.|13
TGTGCCACCAGGGACAGGGTTGGGTCTGAAGCTTTCTTT
CATRDRVGSEAFF
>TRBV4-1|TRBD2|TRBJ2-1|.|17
TGCGCCAGCAGCCCTTCAGAACTAGCGGGAGTCTACAATGAGCAGTTCTTC
CASSPSELAGVYNEQFF
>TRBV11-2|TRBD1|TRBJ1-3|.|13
TGTGCCTGCGAGCAGGGGGCGGGAAACACCATATATTTT
CACEQGAGNTIYF
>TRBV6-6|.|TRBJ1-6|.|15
TGTGCCAGCATATTGGGACTCGGTTTAGGTTCACCCCTCCACTTT
CASILGLGLGSPLHF
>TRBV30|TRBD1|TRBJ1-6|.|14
TGTGCCTGGGACCCGGGACAGGGGAATTCACCCCTCCACTTT
CAWDPGQGNSPLHF